The clone carrying this TCR beta chain has more than one count but fewer than ten. Its antigen is unidentified. Other DNA sequences of this sample code for an identical CDR3. TCRdb's copy holds only in-frame clones and misses some; the assay was immunoSEQ multiplex PCR. The profile shows about 7,700 clones, roughly four fifths of them singletons. Deletions cut 6 bases from V and 2 bases from J, with 14 bases between. Germline V gene data show CDR1 as MNHEY and CDR2 as SVGAGI. The CDR3 runs 14 residues. Grafts had their tissue processed, releasing intraepithelial and lamina propria lymphocytes. This specimen comes from a study of graft-versus-host responses after intestinal transplantation. Study as a whole: Transplant recipients had multivisceral, liver-intestinal, or isolated intestinal grafts. Anti-thymocyte globulin induction, then tacrolimus and steroids for around 3 years, went to all recipients. Points from the study as a whole: Among circulating GvH clones, peak levels were associated with early post-transplant declines in HvG clones. Ileal or blood samples showed some GvH clones first, and such clones were also found in recipient marrow.

The sequencing here drew on ileum tissue, taken approximately 230 days after intestinal transplant. The TCR was taken from a human patient who received an intestinal transplant, so some T cells may come from the graft donor. This rearrangement joins TRBV6-5 to TRBJ2-7; D might be TRBD2 (6 bases). The CDR3 loop is CASSPGDFPYEQYF. CDR3 nucleotides: TGTGCCAGCAGCCCCGGGGACTTCCCCTACGAGCAGTACTTC.